The 16 T cell receptor beta chains reported below all come from one sample, sequenced in a study of cytomegalovirus exposure and HLA in healthy donors. Amplification used 60 Vbeta primers and 13 Jbeta primers. Sequenced by immunoSEQ multiplex PCR; TCRdb stores in-frame clones only, minus some. Counted here are 100,000 to 150,000 clones, 17% occurring once; the ten biggest clones make up about 3%. What was sequenced was PBMCs. These TCRs come from a female donor in good health and CMV-seropositive.

CDR3 sequence: CASSLRTSQTYEQYF. The CDR3, as DNA: TGTGCCAGCAGCTTGCGGACTAGCCAAACCTACGAGCAGTACTTC. J is TRBJ2-7 and V is TRBV7-9, with 8 bases identical to TRBD2. Germline V CDR1 and CDR2: SEHNR, FQNEAQ (reference sequence). The CDR3 consists of 15 residues. V lost 3 bases, J lost 2 bases, and 6 bases stayed unmatched.

The CDR3 nucleotides are TGTGCCAGCAGTGGCTATGGGGGCGAAGGCACTGAAGCTTTCTTT. This codes for CASSGYGGEGTEAFF. The V gene is TRBV2, the J gene TRBJ1-1; possible D gene TRBD1, 6 bases. Germline V gene sequence: CDR1 SNHLY, CDR2 FYNNEI. This CDR3 region has 15 residues. With 4 bases removed from V and 4 bases from J, the gap between germline ends came to 16 bases. Looking up the rest from reference TRBV2 and TRBJ1-1 gives the full variable domain: EPEVTQTPSHQVTQMGQEVILRCVPISNHLYFYWYRQILGQKVEFLVSFYNNEISEKSEIFDDQFSVERPDGSNFTLKIRSTKLEDSAMYFCASSGYGGEGTEAFFGQGTRLTVV.

This clone appeared a few times. This sequence joins TRBV10-3 and TRBJ1-2; 7 bases align to TRBD1. The V gene end was trimmed by 6 bases and the J gene end by 3 bases; junction bases not matched to a gene: 10. The germline gives CDR1 ENHRY, CDR2 SYGVKD. The CDR3 is 15 amino acids. In DNA form, the CDR3 reads TGTGCCATCAGCGAACATCGGGACAGAGACTATGGCTACACCTTC. Translated, it gives CAISEHRDRDYGYTF.

This clone has more than one count but fewer than ten. The rearrangement uses TRBV9 and TRBJ2-1; TRBD2 matches at 7 bases. This CDR3 is 16 amino acids long. Trimming cost V 0 bases and J 3 bases; bases outside gene matches: 6. CDR1 is SGDLS and CDR2 is YYNGEE in the germline V gene. CDR3 protein: CASSVAAGEYYNEQFF. The DNA for the CDR3 is TGTGCCAGCAGCGTAGCTGCGGGAGAGTACTACAATGAGCAGTTCTTC.

This chain links TRBV10-3 with TRBJ2-1; TRBD2 matches 8 bases. The V segment lost 10 bases and the J segment 8 bases; nucleotides outside the gene matches: 7. This CDR3 spans 12 amino acids. Germline V gene sequence: CDR1 ENHRY, CDR2 SYGVKD. CDR3 sequence: CATGTSSYEQFF. The DNA of the CDR3 is TGTGCCACAGGGACTAGTTCCTATGAGCAGTTCTTC.

This clone has just a few counts. Other DNA sequences within the sample encode an identical CDR3. The V gene is TRBV5-1, the J gene TRBJ2-7; no clear D. The CDR3 has 14 residues. Germline-derived CDR1 and CDR2 are SGHRS and YFSETQ. The germline V and J ends were trimmed by 0 bases and 0 bases, with 7 bases remaining between them. The CDR3 DNA reads as TGCGCCAGCAGCTTGGACAGTAACTCCTACGAGCAGTACTTC. Encoded protein: CASSLDSNSYEQYF.

This clone was detected a few times. The chain joins TRBV18 to TRBJ2-7, with TRBD1 matching over 8 bases. The trim removed 6 bases at V and 4 bases at J, leaving 11 bases unmatched. The CDR3 totals 15 residues. Germline V lookup: CDR1 KGHSH, CDR2 LQKENI. The CDR3 bases are TGTGCCAGCTCGCCGAGTGCAGGGGGCACGTACGAGCAGTACTTC. This translates into CASSPSAGGTYEQYF.

This chain uses TRBV9 with TRBJ2-1; TRBD1 might be the D (8 bases). The CDR3 has 15 amino acids. V dropped 2 bases and J dropped 7 bases, with 16 bases sitting between them. Germline CDR1 and CDR2: SGDLS and YYNGEE. DNA of the CDR3: TGTGCCAGCAGCGTGGACAGGGTCGGGGGGAATGAGCAGTTCTTC. Residues: CASSVDRVGGNEQFF.

The V call is TRBV5-4, the J call TRBJ1-3; possibly TRBD1 for D (6 bases). The CDR3 length is 16 residues. V lost 0 bases and J lost 4, with 14 bases in between. Germline V gene data show CDR1 as SGHNT and CDR2 as YYREEE (reference sequence). In DNA form, the CDR3 reads TGTGCCAGCAGCTTGGATGCAGGGGCATCCGGAAACACCATATATTTT. This gives the protein CASSLDAGASGNTIYF.

The V and J genes are TRBV7-2 and TRBJ2-7; a weak D match, TRBD1 (6 bases). CDR1 is SGHTA and CDR2 is FQGNSA in the germline V gene. Trimming took off 5 bases at V and 0 bases at J, with 14 bases between the two ends. The CDR3 is 15 amino acids. The chain's CDR3 is CASSPSRDTSYEQYF. The CDR3, as DNA: TGTGCCAGCAGCCCGAGCCGGGACACCTCCTACGAGCAGTACTTC.

This rearrangement joins TRBV27 to TRBJ2-5, with no clear D. Trimming pared 4 bases from V and 5 bases from J, leaving 5 bases between. Germline V gene data show CDR1 as MNHEY and CDR2 as SMNVEV (reference sequence). The CDR3 is 11 residues long. This chain's CDR3 is CASSYMETQYF. The CDR3 DNA sequence: TGTGCCAGCAGTTACATGGAGACCCAGTACTTC.

This rearrangement joins TRBV4-3 to TRBJ1-2; 8 bases agree with TRBD1. CDR3 size: 17 residues. Trimming took 0 bases from V and 4 from J; bases not matched to a gene: 10. Germline-derived CDR1 and CDR2 are LGHNA and YSLEER. CDR3 region: CASSQDHLGRGPYGYTF. CDR3 DNA: TGCGCCAGCAGCCAAGATCATTTGGGCAGGGGGCCCTATGGCTACACCTTC.

This clone has more than one count but fewer than ten. V gene TRBV27 combines with J gene TRBJ2-7; 12 bases map to TRBD2. The V and J ends lost 5 bases and 5 bases, in that order; junction bases with no gene match: 4. Germline V CDR1 and CDR2: MNHEY, SMNVEV (reference sequence). CDR3 length: 14 amino acids. This chain's CDR3 is CASSPRLAGDEQYF. DNA for the CDR3: TGTGCCAGCAGTCCCCGACTAGCGGGAGACGAGCAGTACTTC.

The CDR3 sequence: CASSRLAGVNTQYF. CDR3 DNA: TGTGCCAGCAGCAGACTAGCGGGGGTCAATACGCAGTATTTT. The chain carries TRBV5-8 and TRBJ2-3, with 12 bases fitting TRBD2. This CDR3 comprises 14 residues. Germline V gene lookup returns CDR1 SGHTS and CDR2 YDEGEE. V lost 4 bases and J lost 7; bases outside the gene matches: 4.

The chain couples TRBV11-3 to TRBJ2-3; 13 nucleotides agree with TRBD2. J gave up 5 bases and V 5 bases, and 7 bases lay outside the gene matches. The CDR3 spans 16 residues. Germline loops: CDR1 SGHNT, CDR2 YENEEA. The CDR3 is CASSRGLAGVRDTQYF. CDR3 bases: TGTGCCAGCAGCCGAGGACTAGCGGGAGTGAGAGATACGCAGTATTTT.

This clone has a handful of counts. The chain uses TRBV27 and TRBJ2-7; TRBD2 is a possible D gene (6 bases). Germline CDR1 MNHEY, CDR2 SMNVEV (reference sequence). This CDR3 has 17 amino acids. V was shortened by 5 bases and J by 3 bases, with 23 bases between the two germline ends. DNA for the CDR3: TGTGCCAGCAGTCCGCTTTCTGGGTCCTTGGGGGGCTACGAGCAGTACTTC. Translation: CASSPLSGSLGGYEQYF.